This TCR beta chain was profiled in a study of blood T cell repertoires in COVID-19. Study information: Both acute and convalescent COVID-19 samples were obtained from the United States, Italy and Spain. T cells, B-cell-depleted T cells, or PBMCs supplied cDNA or gDNA.

This CDR3 comprises 19 residues. Germline CDR1 is SGHNT and CDR2 is YYREEE (reference sequence). The junction had 11 bases not matched to a gene; V was cut back by 1 base and J by 1 base. Original processing methods: Nucleated cell number was recorded as an estimate derived from reference gene primer amplification. Clones were read by immunoSEQ multiplex PCR, and TCRdb kept only the in-frame ones, dropping some. V and J calls and clone size are copied from that table; D and trimming were computed from the DNA. The data hold around 200,000 clones, with around 80% observed a single time. The TCR sequence derives from an elderly woman with active or convalescent COVID-19. This chain links TRBV5-4 with TRBJ2-1; 10 nucleotides agree with TRBD2. The specimen sequenced was peripheral blood. In nucleotides, the CDR3 is TGTGCCAGCAGCTTGAGATGGTCGGCTAGCGGGGGATCCTACAATGAGCAGTTCTTC. As protein: CASSLRWSASGGSYNEQFF.